A single sample is the source of the 18 T cell receptor beta chains below, sequenced in a study of CD8+ T cells in alopecia areata. RNA extraction and reverse transcription yielded cDNA as sequencing template. Repertoires were generated with immunoSEQ multiplex PCR, while TCRdb's copy carries only in-frame clones and drops some. This repertoire shows 50,000 to 70,000 clones, about 40% found once; its top ten account for roughly half. The source material was NKG2D-low CD8+ T cells sorted from blood. The origin of the receptors is a human donor with alopecia areata.

This clone has only a few counts. The J gene is TRBJ1-5, the V gene TRBV4-3, with TRBD1 as a possible D gene (6 bases). CDR3 length: 15 residues. V lost 0 bases to trimming and J lost 9 bases, with 15 bases between them. Germline loops: CDR1 LGHNA, CDR2 YSLEER. The CDR3 spells CASSQDLAGQLPQHF. Written as DNA, the CDR3 is TGCGCCAGCAGCCAAGATTTGGCGGGACAACTGCCCCAGCATTTT.

The chain employs TRBV25-1 and TRBJ2-3; D not certain. This CDR3 region has 15 residues. V lost 3 bases to trimming and J lost 0 bases, with 10 bases between them. The germline CDR1 and CDR2 sequences are MGHDK and SYGVNS. CDR3: CASSEFGRSTDTQYF. The DNA for the CDR3 is TGTGCCAGCAGTGAGTTCGGGCGGAGCACAGATACGCAGTATTTT.

The chain uses TRBV27 and TRBJ1-2; maybe TRBD1 (5 bases). The ends were cut back, 6 bases at V and 6 bases at J, with 8 bases in the middle. This CDR3 spans 11 amino acids. CDR1 and CDR2 (germline): MNHEY, SMNVEV (reference sequence). CDR3 amino acids: CASRTVHGYTF. CDR3 nucleotides: TGTGCCAGCAGGACAGTGCATGGCTACACCTTC.

V is TRBV7-8 and J is TRBJ1-1, with a tentative D call TRBD1 (6 bases). This CDR3 spans 12 amino acids. Germline-derived CDR1 and CDR2 are SGHVS and FQNEAQ. Trimming took off 3 bases at V and 8 bases at J, with 10 bases between the two ends. CDR3 coding DNA: TGTGCCAGCAGCTTTCCGACAGGAGAAGCTTTCTTT. Amino acids: CASSFPTGEAFF. The variable domain in full, completed from reference TRBV7-8 and TRBJ1-1, reads GAGVSQSPRYKVAKRGQDVALRCDPISGHVSLFWYQQALGQGPEFLTYFQNEAQLDKSGLPSDRFFAERPEGSVSTLKIQRTQQEDSAVYLCASSFPTGEAFFGQGTRLTVV.

This clone appeared a few times. The rearrangement links TRBV19 to TRBJ2-3; D gene ambiguous. CDR1 and CDR2 from the germline V gene are LNHDA and SQIVND (reference sequence). V shed 3 bases and J shed 4 bases, with 5 bases lying between them. The CDR3 length is 12 residues. CDR3 residues: CASSIPPDTQYF. The CDR3 DNA reads TGTGCCAGTAGTATTCCCCCAGATACGCAGTATTTT.

J is TRBJ1-1 and V is TRBV25-1; D is uncertain. The germline V and J ends were trimmed by 3 bases and 1 base, with 9 bases remaining between them. CDR3 length: 14 amino acids. The germline V gene has CDR1 MGHDK and CDR2 SYGVNS. The chain's CDR3 is CASSDPGGNTEAFF. In nucleotides, the CDR3 is TGTGCCAGCAGTGACCCGGGAGGGAACACTGAAGCTTTCTTT. Full variable domain (missing parts from reference TRBV25-1 and TRBJ1-1): EADIYQTPRYLVIGTGKKITLECSQTMGHDKMYWYQQDPGMELHLIHYSYGVNSTEKGDLSSESTVSRIRTEHFPLTLESARPSHTSQYLCASSDPGGNTEAFFGQGTRLTVV.

This clone came up once. This chain uses TRBV27 with TRBJ2-3, with D perhaps given as TRBD1 or TRBD2 (5 bases each). Germline lookup yields CDR1 MNHEY and CDR2 SMNVEV (reference sequence). The CDR3 covers 16 residues. Trimming took 6 bases from V and 6 from J, leaving 22 bases between them. The CDR3, as DNA: TGTGCCAGCAGCTCCACCGGGGACCAAGCGCGGGATACGCAGTATTTT. It encodes CASSSTGDQARDTQYF.

This clone is a singleton in its sample. The chain carries TRBV7-2 and TRBJ1-1; D uncertain. The CDR3 sequence is 15 residues long. V was clipped by 2 bases and J by 7 bases, with 17 bases between them. Germline values: CDR1 SGHTA, CDR2 FQGNSA. CDR3 protein: CASSLRTYNEGEAFF. For the CDR3, the DNA is TGTGCCAGCAGCTTACGGACGTACAACGAGGGTGAAGCTTTCTTT.

The chain couples TRBV4-3 to TRBJ2-7, with D perhaps matching TRBD1 or TRBD2 (5 bases each). The V and J ends lost 2 bases and 9 bases respectively, with 14 bases between them. Germline values: CDR1 LGHNA, CDR2 YSLEER. The CDR3 runs 13 residues. The CDR3, as DNA: TGCGCCAGCAGCCAAACCGGGACCGGAGGGCAGTACTTC. It codes for CASSQTGTGGQYF.

This clone was seen more than once but under ten times. The chain joins TRBV5-1 to TRBJ2-2; D is unclear. V was clipped by 2 bases and J by 2 bases, with 1 base between them. The V gene's germline CDR1 is SGHRS and CDR2 YFSETQ. The CDR3 is made up of 12 amino acids. CDR3 in amino acids: CASSFNTGELFF. For the CDR3, the DNA is TGCGCCAGCAGCTTTAACACCGGGGAGCTGTTTTTT.

The chain combines TRBV7-9 with TRBJ2-7; D remains unclear. The CDR3 length is 13 residues. Germline CDR1 is SEHNR and CDR2 is FQNEAQ (reference sequence). V lost 1 base and J 7 bases, leaving 11 bases between the germline ends. CDR3 DNA: TGTGCCAGCAGCTTAGGTGGGTCCGGGGAGCAGTACTTC. This codes for CASSLGGSGEQYF.

CDR3: CASSLGTEAFF. CDR3 DNA: TGTGCCAGCAGCTTGGGCACTGAAGCTTTCTTT. The V and J genes are TRBV7-9 and TRBJ1-1; D remains unclear. CDR1 and CDR2 (germline): SEHNR, FQNEAQ (reference sequence). The germline V and J ends were trimmed by 3 bases and 4 bases, with 3 bases remaining between them. CDR3 size: 11 residues.

In this sample, this clone turned up a few times. This chain links TRBV29-1 with TRBJ2-7, with 12 bases that match TRBD2. Trimming cost V 3 bases and J 5 bases; bases outside gene matches: 5. CDR1 and CDR2 (germline): SQVTM, ANQGSEA. This CDR3 is 14 amino acids long. The CDR3 loop reads CSVDPGLAGHEQYF. The DNA for the CDR3 is TGCAGCGTTGACCCGGGACTAGCGGGCCACGAGCAGTACTTC.

This clone was observed a few times. The chain joins TRBV7-8 to TRBJ2-1; TRBD2 matches at 7 bases. With V trimmed by 2 bases and J by 4 bases, 8 bases remained unmatched. Looked up from germline, CDR1 is SGHVS and CDR2 is FQNEAQ. The length of the CDR3 is 16 residues. The CDR3 loop is CASSLSPGGPYNEQFF. DNA of the CDR3: TGTGCCAGCAGCTTATCGCCGGGGGGACCTTACAATGAGCAGTTCTTC. The variable domain in full, with the rest retrieved from reference TRBV7-8 and TRBJ2-1, is GAGVSQSPRYKVAKRGQDVALRCDPISGHVSLFWYQQALGQGPEFLTYFQNEAQLDKSGLPSDRFFAERPEGSVSTLKIQRTQQEDSAVYLCASSLSPGGPYNEQFFGPGTRLTVL.

V is TRBV7-9 and J is TRBJ2-3; D possibly corresponds to TRBD1 (6 bases). The germline CDR1 and CDR2 sequences are SEHNR and FQNEAQ (reference sequence). CDR3 length: 16 residues. V shed 5 bases and J shed 4 bases, with 19 bases lying between them. CDR3 protein: CASSPRDTRGADTQYF. CDR3 in DNA: TGTGCCAGCAGCCCCCGGGACACTCGAGGGGCAGATACGCAGTATTTT.

The chain carries TRBV30 and TRBJ1-2; D uncertain. V lost 0 bases to trimming and J lost 4 bases, with 15 bases between them. The germline V gene has CDR1 GTSNPN and CDR2 SVGIG (reference sequence). The CDR3 is made up of 15 amino acids. The CDR3 nucleotides read TGTGCCTGGAGTGTATCGAGAGGGCGCAGCTATGGCTACACCTTC. This codes for CAWSVSRGRSYGYTF.

V is TRBV4-3 and J is TRBJ2-1; D possibly corresponds to TRBD2 (5 bases). The CDR3 extends over 15 amino acids. Germline CDR1 is LGHNA and CDR2 is YSLEER. V was cut by 0 bases and J by 5 bases, with 11 bases left in between. The CDR3 nucleotides read TGCGCCAGCAGCCAAGATCCTAGCAGGAACAATGAGCAGTTCTTC. This sequence encodes CASSQDPSRNNEQFF.

The chain recombines TRBV15 with TRBJ2-5; D is uncertain. The CDR3 runs to 13 residues. Trimming took 1 base from V and 5 from J, leaving 8 bases between them. The germline CDR1 and CDR2 sequences are LNHNV and YYDKDF (reference sequence). The CDR3 nucleotides are TGTGCCACCAGCAGAGTCTTATCGGAGACCCAGTACTTC. Its translation: CATSRVLSETQYF.